This TCR beta chain was sequenced for a study of cytomegalovirus exposure and HLA in healthy donors. Details on this clone: Its antigen is currently unknown. Other DNA sequences in the sample encode the same CDR3.

Donors likely had unrecorded immune exposures despite being nominally healthy when sampled. Vbeta (60) and Jbeta (13) primers were used in the PCR. Clones were sequenced by immunoSEQ multiplex PCR, and TCRdb holds only the in-frame ones, with some missing. The sample includes roughly 150,000 clones, 82% of them seen just once. This CDR3 contains 13 residues. Germline CDR1 and CDR2: SGHTA and FQGTGA. V lost 3 bases to trimming and J lost 4 bases; unmatched junction nucleotides: 1. Findings and caveats of the study: Presence/absence analyses treated sequencing depth as roughly uniform across donors.

V gene TRBV7-3 combines with J gene TRBJ2-3; 7 bases match TRBD2. The sequenced material came from PBMCs. The sequence was obtained from a woman aged 45-65 years in good health and CMV-seropositive. CDR3 sequence: CASSLTSPDTQYF. In DNA form, the CDR3 reads TGTGCCAGCAGCTTGACTAGCCCAGATACGCAGTATTTT.